Many counts were recorded for the clone carrying this T cell receptor beta chain. What it binds is unknown. The V and J ends lost 3 bases and 4 bases, in that order; junction bases with no gene match: 5. Looked up from germline, CDR1 is ENHRY and CDR2 is SYGVKD. The CDR3 contains 15 residues. Treatment here: oral pan-JAK inhibitor, 5-10 mg twice daily. T lymphocytes (CD4+ and CD8+) were sorted from PBMCs. Sequencing relied on a cDNA template that was reverse transcribed from extracted RNA. The table came from immunoSEQ multiplex PCR; TCRdb's copy has only in-frame clones and leaves some out. The table lists 150,000 to 200,000 clones, roughly 70% of them singletons. This entry belongs to a study of CD8+ T cells in alopecia areata. Across the study: Severity among treated patients was scored by the percentage of scalp area affected. Overall study results and limits: For patients receiving tofacitinib, scalp clonality and expanded CD8+ clones among the top 100 significantly decreased.

The receptor was derived from a human donor with alopecia areata. The sequencing here drew on CD4+ T cells sorted from blood, taken around week 49, from a patient treated with tofacitinib. The chain has TRBV10-3 and TRBJ2-7, with TRBD2 matching over 11 bases. CDR3 sequence (DNA): TGTGCCATCAGTGAAATAGCGGGGGGGCCTTACGAGCAGTACTTC. Its translation is CAISEIAGGPYEQYF.